These 24 T cell receptor beta chains originate from one sample sequenced in a study of long-term antiretroviral therapy in people with HIV. Survey-level resolution applied to immunoSEQ assay v3.0. Method: immunoSEQ multiplex PCR; TCRdb's copy keeps in-frame clones and lacks some. The sample has 23,000 or so clones; roughly three quarters are singletons. This specimen consisted of unsorted PBMCs, obtained 0.5 years after starting antiretroviral therapy. The receptors were sampled from a woman aged 40 to 50 with HIV.

The gene calls are TRBV2 and TRBJ2-2, with TRBD2 identical over 9 bases. The CDR3 has 14 amino acids. With 8 bases clipped from V and 6 bases from J, the junction kept 7 bases outside the gene matches. Germline values: CDR1 SNHLY, CDR2 FYNNEI. The CDR3 region is CASFAGGRSGELFF. CDR3 coding DNA: TGTGCCAGCTTCGCGGGGGGGCGTTCCGGGGAGCTGTTTTTT.

The rearrangement joins TRBV4-3 to TRBJ2-3; 7 bases match TRBD2. Trimming removed 0 bases from V and 5 bases from J; junction bases left unmatched: 11. Germline loops: CDR1 LGHNA, CDR2 YSLEER. The CDR3 covers 17 residues. DNA of the CDR3: TGCGCCAGCAGCCAAGATGATGGGGGGGAGAGGATAGATACGCAGTATTTT. This sequence encodes CASSQDDGGERIDTQYF.

V usage is TRBV6-5 and J usage is TRBJ2-5; 7 bases match TRBD2. The junction had 4 bases not matched to a gene; V was cut back by 0 bases and J by 3 bases. Germline V lookup: CDR1 MNHEY, CDR2 SVGAGI. The CDR3 covers 15 residues. The CDR3 loop is CASSYSWGTKETQYF. The CDR3 DNA reads TGTGCCAGCAGTTACTCGTGGGGGACTAAAGAGACCCAGTACTTC.

V gene TRBV7-2 combines with J gene TRBJ1-2; 8 bases fit TRBD1. Germline V gene data show CDR1 as SGHTA and CDR2 as FQGNSA. The CDR3 is 14 amino acids. J lost 6 bases, V lost 3 bases, and 6 bases had no gene match. CDR3 coding DNA: TGTGCCAGCAGCTTTTCCAGGACAGGGAATGGCTACACCTTC. This codes for CASSFSRTGNGYTF. The variable domain in full, completed from reference TRBV7-2 and TRBJ1-2, reads GAGVSQSPSNKVTEKGKDVELRCDPISGHTALYWYRQSLGQGLEFLIYFQGNSAPDKSGLPSDRFSAERTGGSVSTLTIQRTQQEDSAVYLCASSFSRTGNGYTFGSGTRLTVV.

The chain joins TRBV4-1 to TRBJ1-5; TRBD1 agrees at 12 bases. V dropped 2 bases and J dropped 7; count of bases not matched to a gene: 12. Germline loops: CDR1 MGHRA, CDR2 YSYEKL. The CDR3 spans 18 residues. The CDR3 is CASSQFAGTGGSGQPQHF. DNA of the CDR3: TGCGCCAGCAGCCAATTTGCCGGGACAGGGGGCAGCGGGCAGCCCCAGCATTTT.

The chain uses TRBV4-2 and TRBJ1-1; D gene unclear. Trimming pared 4 bases from V and 2 bases from J, leaving 8 bases between. Germline loops: CDR1 LGHNA, CDR2 YNFKEQ. The CDR3 is 13 residues long. The chain's CDR3 is CASSRTDNTEAFF. In nucleotides, the CDR3 is TGTGCCAGCAGCCGGACGGATAACACTGAAGCTTTCTTT.

This chain links TRBV7-8 with TRBJ2-7; D is unclear. The germline V gene has CDR1 SGHVS and CDR2 FQNEAQ. Trimming removed 0 bases from V and 3 bases from J, with 12 bases in between. The CDR3 is 15 amino acids. CDR3 sequence (DNA): TGTGCCAGCAGCTTAGCCCTGACGGATTTCTACGAGCAGTACTTC. As protein: CASSLALTDFYEQYF.

V usage is TRBV4-1 and J usage is TRBJ2-7, with D perhaps given as TRBD1 or TRBD2 (5 bases each). V was pared by 0 bases and J by 2 bases, with 14 bases between. CDR3 size: 16 residues. Germline CDR1 is MGHRA and CDR2 is YSYEKL. The CDR3 DNA sequence: TGCGCCAGCAGCCAAGACCCCGGGACGGATGCCTACGAGCAGTACTTC. Its translation is CASSQDPGTDAYEQYF.

V and J are TRBV30 and TRBJ2-5, with 7 bases identical to TRBD1. Trimming took 2 bases from V and 4 from J; bases not matched to a gene: 1. Germline V gives CDR1 GTSNPN, CDR2 SVGIG (reference sequence). This CDR3 spans 12 amino acids. The CDR3 bases are TGTGCCTGGAGTACAGGGGTAGAGACCCAGTACTTC. As protein: CAWSTGVETQYF.

This clone was detected a few times. J is TRBJ2-7 and V is TRBV28, with 10 bases identical to TRBD1. The CDR3 runs 14 residues. CDR1 is MDHEN and CDR2 is SYDVKM in the germline V gene. The V segment lost 3 bases and the J segment 3 bases; nucleotides outside the gene matches: 2. CDR3 sequence (DNA): TGTGCCAGCAGTTTGACAGGGGGCGTCTACGAGCAGTACTTC. It codes for CASSLTGGVYEQYF.

In DNA form, the CDR3 reads TGTGCCAGCGCCCCTAGGAGGGGCGAGACCCAGTACTTC. Protein sequence: CASAPRRGETQYF. The chain is built from TRBV19 and TRBJ2-5; weak D call: TRBD2 (6 bases). This CDR3 is 13 amino acids long. Germline values: CDR1 LNHDA, CDR2 SQIVND (reference sequence). V lost 9 bases, J lost 5 bases, and 16 bases lay in between. Based on the CDR3 plus reference TRBV19 and TRBJ2-5, the full variable domain is DGGITQSPKYLFRKEGQNVTLSCEQNLNHDAMYWYRQDPGQGLRLIYYSQIVNDFQKGDIAEGYSVSREKKESFPLTVTSAQKNPTAFYLCASAPRRGETQYFGPGTRLLVL.

The rearrangement links TRBV7-2 to TRBJ2-1; D gene unclear. The CDR3 is 12 residues long. CDR1 is SGHTA, CDR2 FQGNSA, per germline. V dropped 5 bases and J dropped 7 bases, with 9 bases sitting between them. CDR3 DNA sequence: TGTGCCAGCAGCCCCGGGCTGAATGAGCAGTTCTTC. This codes for CASSPGLNEQFF.

This rearrangement joins TRBV7-6 to TRBJ2-7, with a possible D match to TRBD1 (6 bases). CDR3 length: 14 amino acids. In germline, CDR1 is SGHVS, CDR2 FNYEAQ. Trimming cost V 5 bases and J 3 bases, with 14 bases left between them. This CDR3 is CASSPTRQVYEQYF. Written as DNA, the CDR3 is TGTGCCAGCAGCCCAACACGACAGGTCTACGAGCAGTACTTC.

In its sample, this clone was seen a few times. V is TRBV4-3 and J is TRBJ1-6; 7 positions match TRBD1. Unmatched junction bases numbered 7, after V lost 5 bases and J lost 6 bases. CDR1 and CDR2 (germline): LGHNA, YSLEER. The CDR3 is made up of 15 amino acids. The DNA for the CDR3 is TGCGCCAGCAGCGTTCGACAGGGTGGTAATTCACCCCTCCACTTT. Translated: CASSVRQGGNSPLHF.

The J gene is TRBJ1-1, the V gene TRBV6-5; no definite D call. Trimming pared 5 bases from V and 4 bases from J, leaving 17 bases between. Germline V gene lookup returns CDR1 MNHEY and CDR2 SVGAGI. The CDR3 runs 15 residues. The CDR3 DNA is TGTGCCAGCAGTCCCCAGGATGGGGTATCCACTGAAGCTTTCTTT. Amino acid sequence: CASSPQDGVSTEAFF.

This clone was counted a single time. The chain uses TRBV6-6 and TRBJ2-7, with 14 bases matching TRBD2. The CDR3 length is 16 residues. CDR1 and CDR2 (germline): MNHNY, SVGAGI (reference sequence). V shed 5 bases and J 4 bases; nucleotides not matched to a gene: 7. CDR3 protein: CASSTGLAGERYEQYF. In DNA, the CDR3 is TGTGCCAGCAGTACGGGACTAGCGGGGGAACGGTACGAGCAGTACTTC.

CDR3 DNA: TGCGCCAGCAGCTTGGCCACTATCTACGAGCAGTACTTC. This encodes CASSLATIYEQYF. The genes are TRBV5-1 and TRBJ2-7, with D unclear. Trimming cost V 0 bases and J 3 bases, with 7 bases left between them. The CDR3 totals 13 residues. The germline V gene encodes CDR1 SGHRS and CDR2 YFSETQ.

V and J are TRBV4-3 and TRBJ2-7, with 8 bases matching TRBD1. Germline V gene sequence: CDR1 LGHNA, CDR2 YSLEER. The CDR3 sequence is 16 residues long. Trimming removed 0 bases from V and 0 bases from J; junction bases left unmatched: 4. The CDR3 reads CASSQDQGASSYEQYF. The CDR3 nucleotides read TGCGCCAGCAGCCAAGACCAGGGGGCAAGCTCCTACGAGCAGTACTTC.

This chain links TRBV7-9 with TRBJ1-1, with D perhaps matching TRBD1 (6 bases). The germline V and J ends were trimmed by 5 bases and 0 bases, with 13 bases remaining between them. The CDR3 totals 15 residues. Germline CDR1 SEHNR, CDR2 FQNEAQ (reference sequence). The CDR3: CASSVPGALNTEAFF. As DNA, the CDR3 is TGTGCCAGCAGCGTACCAGGGGCGTTGAACACTGAAGCTTTCTTT.

The chain recombines TRBV23-1 with TRBJ1-6; 7 nucleotides line up with TRBD1. TRBV23-1 is an ORF for which the function is uncertain. Trimming cost V 0 bases and J 14 bases; bases outside gene matches: 7. The CDR3 length is 14 residues. Written as DNA, the CDR3 is TGCGCCAGCAGTCAATCGAGGGGGCTTTTGACCCTCCACTTT. It yields the protein CASSQSRGLLTLHF.

This clone was counted only a few times. The chain joins TRBV13 to TRBJ2-1; 8 nucleotides align to TRBD1. The germline gives CDR1 PRHDT, CDR2 FYEKMQ (reference sequence). Germline trimming cut 4 bases from V and 5 bases from J; bases unmatched to any gene: 19. The CDR3 covers 19 residues. The CDR3 reads CASSSKLWTGPRVDNEQFF. CDR3 bases: TGTGCCAGCAGCTCCAAACTTTGGACAGGGCCGAGGGTTGACAATGAGCAGTTCTTC.

J is TRBJ1-5 and V is TRBV21-1. TRBV21-1 is termed a pseudogene. The CDR3 is 16 amino acids. CDR3 nucleotide sequence: TGTGCCAGCAGCAAGGGGGGGGTTTATAGCAATCAGCCCCAGCATTTT. Its translation: CASSKGGVYSNQPQHF.

The chain couples TRBV28 to TRBJ2-3; D ambiguous. This CDR3 has 14 amino acids. With 2 bases removed from V and 0 bases from J, the gap between germline ends came to 6 bases. CDR1 is MDHEN, CDR2 SYDVKM, per germline. CDR3 bases: TGTGCCAGCAGTTTAGGGTCAAGCACAGATACGCAGTATTTT. This codes for CASSLGSSTDTQYF.

The chain recombines TRBV4-1 with TRBJ1-4; TRBD1 is a possible D gene (6 bases). CDR1 is MGHRA, CDR2 YSYEKL, per germline. This CDR3 contains 16 residues. V was pared by 4 bases and J by 0 bases, with 12 bases between. CDR3 nucleotides: TGCGCCAGCAGCCCGTTACCAGGGGCAACTAATGAAAAACTGTTTTTT. It encodes CASSPLPGATNEKLFF.